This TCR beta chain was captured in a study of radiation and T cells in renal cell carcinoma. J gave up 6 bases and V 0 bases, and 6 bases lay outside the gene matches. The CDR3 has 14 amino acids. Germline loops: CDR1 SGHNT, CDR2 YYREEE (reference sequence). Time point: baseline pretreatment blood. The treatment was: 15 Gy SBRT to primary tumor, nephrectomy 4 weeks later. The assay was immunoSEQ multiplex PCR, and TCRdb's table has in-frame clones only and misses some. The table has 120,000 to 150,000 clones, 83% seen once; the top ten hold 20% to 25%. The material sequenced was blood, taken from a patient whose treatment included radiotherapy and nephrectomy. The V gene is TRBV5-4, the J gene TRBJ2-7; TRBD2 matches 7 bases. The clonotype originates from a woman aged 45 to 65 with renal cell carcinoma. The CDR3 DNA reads TGTGCCAGCAGCTTGGGACTAGCATCGTTCGAGCAGTACTTC. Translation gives CASSLGLASFEQYF.